A single sample is the source of the 16 T cell receptor beta chains below, sequenced in a study of cytomegalovirus exposure and HLA in healthy donors. PCR used 60 Vbeta primers and 13 Jbeta primers. Some clones are missing from TCRdb's copy, which holds only in-frame ones; the method was immunoSEQ multiplex PCR. This table lists some 60,000 clones. Sequencing was done on a sample of PBMCs. The receptors derive from a male donor in good health and CMV-seronegative.

This sequence joins TRBV2 and TRBJ2-7; TRBD2 matches at 13 bases. Germline V gene data show CDR1 as SNHLY and CDR2 as FYNNEI. The CDR3 runs 16 residues. The J segment lost 2 bases and the V segment lost 6 bases, leaving 7 bases of the junction unmatched. CDR3 residues: CASRLGLAGVAYEQYF. In DNA form, the CDR3 reads TGTGCCAGCAGACTAGGACTAGCGGGAGTCGCCTACGAGCAGTACTTC. Complete variable domain (other parts from reference TRBV2 and TRBJ2-7): EPEVTQTPSHQVTQMGQEVILRCVPISNHLYFYWYRQILGQKVEFLVSFYNNEISEKSEIFDDQFSVERPDGSNFTLKIRSTKLEDSAMYFCASRLGLAGVAYEQYFGPGTRLTVT.

The CDR3 bases are TGCGCCAGCAACTCACAGGATCAGGGCTATGGCTACACCTTC. Its protein is CASNSQDQGYGYTF. The gene calls are TRBV4-1 and TRBJ1-2, with a possible D match to TRBD1 (5 bases). Germline loops: CDR1 MGHRA, CDR2 YSYEKL. The CDR3 length is 14 residues. Trimming removed 7 bases from V and 4 bases from J, with 16 bases in between.

The rearrangement joins TRBV2 to TRBJ2-5, with 12 positions matching TRBD2. This CDR3 contains 15 residues. The trim removed 2 bases at V and 5 bases at J, leaving 3 bases unmatched. From germline, CDR1 is SNHLY and CDR2 FYNNEI. The CDR3: CASSELAGGPETQYF. Written as DNA, the CDR3 is TGTGCCAGCAGTGAACTAGCGGGAGGGCCCGAGACCCAGTACTTC.

The rearrangement joins TRBV28 to TRBJ2-7; D might be TRBD2 (6 bases). The ends were cut back, 0 bases at V and 4 bases at J, with 10 bases in the middle. Germline assignment: CDR1 MDHEN and CDR2 SYDVKM. The CDR3 runs to 14 residues. The CDR3 loop reads CASSLWGGLYEQYF. The CDR3 coding sequence is TGTGCCAGCAGTTTATGGGGAGGCCTTTACGAGCAGTACTTC.

A remark on this clone: At the DNA level, this CDR3 is encoded by other sequences in the same sample as well. The genes are TRBV18 and TRBJ2-1; TRBD2 matches at 7 bases. This CDR3 has 13 residues. The V gene's germline CDR1 is KGHSH and CDR2 LQKENI. Trimming cost V 3 bases and J 5 bases; bases outside gene matches: 1. The CDR3, as DNA: TGTGCCAGCTCACCCGGGACTAACAATGAGCAGTTCTTC. This translates into CASSPGTNNEQFF.

The DNA of the CDR3 is TGTGCCTGGAGAGACTGGACCAGGGGTGAAGCTTTCTTT. It yields the protein CAWRDWTRGEAFF. The V and J genes are TRBV30 and TRBJ1-1; D is possibly TRBD1 (6 bases). The germline V gene has CDR1 GTSNPN and CDR2 SVGIG (reference sequence). CDR3 length: 13 residues. Trimming shortened V by 3 bases and J by 7 bases, and 15 bases separated the two germline ends. Looking up the rest from reference TRBV30 and TRBJ1-1 gives the full variable domain: SQTIHQWPATLVQPVGSPLSLECTVEGTSNPNLYWYRQAAGRGLQLLFYSVGIGQISSEVPQNLSASRPQDRQFILSSKKLLLSDSGFYLCAWRDWTRGEAFFGQGTRLTVV.

This chain links TRBV6-5 with TRBJ1-2, with unresolved D. Trimming stripped 2 bases from V and 5 bases from J, with 15 bases between. Germline V gives CDR1 MNHEY, CDR2 SVGAGI. The CDR3 totals 15 residues. The CDR3 spells CASSYISQAAYGYTF. CDR3 nucleotides: TGTGCCAGCAGTTACATCTCCCAGGCTGCTTATGGCTACACCTTC.

The chain is built from TRBV7-9 and TRBJ2-7, with TRBD1 as a possible D gene (6 bases). This CDR3 has 16 residues. The germline V gene has CDR1 SEHNR and CDR2 FQNEAQ (reference sequence). V was trimmed by 0 bases and J by 2 bases, leaving 14 bases between them. CDR3 sequence (DNA): TGTGCCAGCAGCTTAGCGGAGGCAGGGGCCGCCTACGAGCAGTACTTC. Translating it yields CASSLAEAGAAYEQYF.

This sequence joins TRBV29-1 and TRBJ2-3, with 7 bases identical to TRBD1. CDR1 SQVTM and CDR2 ANQGSEA come from the germline V gene. This CDR3 has 13 residues. With 4 bases clipped from V and 3 bases from J, the junction kept 4 bases outside the gene matches. CDR3 nucleotide sequence: TGCAGCGTTGTTGGACAGGTTACAGATACGCAGTATTTT. This encodes CSVVGQVTDTQYF.

The chain has TRBV28 and TRBJ2-7; a possible D gene is TRBD1 (6 bases). V dropped 5 bases and J dropped 3 bases, with 17 bases sitting between them. The germline V gene encodes CDR1 MDHEN and CDR2 SYDVKM. CDR3 length: 15 amino acids. The CDR3 region has the DNA TGTGCCAGCAGTGTCGGTGGGCAGGGGAACTACGAGCAGTACTTC. Protein: CASSVGGQGNYEQYF.

The chain uses TRBV5-6 and TRBJ2-1, with D perhaps TRBD1 (6 bases). The CDR3 has 14 residues. Trimming left V 2 bases short and J 10 bases short, with 16 bases between. CDR1 is SGHDT, CDR2 YYEEEE, per germline. In nucleotides, the CDR3 is TGTGCCAGCAGCTTCGGGCGACAGGCCCTCGAGCAGTTCTTC. Encoded protein: CASSFGRQALEQFF.

Remarks on this clone: The junction and the germline gene differ at one end; a read error may be behind it. The rearrangement uses TRBV2 and TRBJ2-3; 8 bases fit TRBD1. CDR3 length: 14 amino acids. Germline lookup yields CDR1 SNHLY and CDR2 FYNNEI. CDR3 sequence: CASSKTGDTDKQYF. The CDR3 DNA sequence: TGTGCCAGCAGTAAGACAGGGGACACAGATAAGCAGTATTTT.

V gene TRBV28 combines with J gene TRBJ1-4; 10 nucleotides align to TRBD1. CDR1 and CDR2 (germline): MDHEN, SYDVKM. The V gene end was trimmed by 5 bases and the J gene end by 6 bases; junction bases not matched to a gene: 15. This CDR3 contains 18 residues. For the CDR3, the DNA is TGTGCCAGCAGTAAAAGACAGGGGGCTCCCCTTGCGGATGAAAAACTGTTTTTT. Translation gives CASSKRQGAPLADEKLFF.

This chain joins TRBV6-5 and TRBJ1-6; no firm D call. CDR3 size: 14 residues. The ends were cut back, 6 bases at V and 7 bases at J, with 13 bases in the middle. Germline CDR1 reads MNHEY; CDR2 reads SVGAGI. Here the CDR3 reads CASSSAPLNSPLHF. CDR3 in DNA: TGTGCCAGCAGCTCAGCGCCCTTGAATTCACCCCTCCACTTT.

The CDR3 DNA follows: TGTGCCAGCAGTCCACAGGGGGGTGCCTACGAGCAGTACTTC. This codes for CASSPQGGAYEQYF. The chain is built from TRBV2 and TRBJ2-7; TRBD1 matches 8 bases. The CDR3 runs to 14 residues. Unmatched junction bases numbered 5, after V lost 5 bases and J lost 2 bases. Germline V gene lookup returns CDR1 SNHLY and CDR2 FYNNEI.

The chain couples TRBV15 to TRBJ2-7; 8 bases are a match to TRBD2. The CDR3 covers 14 residues. The germline V gene has CDR1 LNHNV and CDR2 YYDKDF (reference sequence). Unmatched junction bases numbered 8, after V lost 6 bases and J lost 4 bases. The CDR3 bases are TGTGCCACCAGGAAAGAAGCGGGAGCGTACGAGCAGTACTTC. Its protein is CATRKEAGAYEQYF.